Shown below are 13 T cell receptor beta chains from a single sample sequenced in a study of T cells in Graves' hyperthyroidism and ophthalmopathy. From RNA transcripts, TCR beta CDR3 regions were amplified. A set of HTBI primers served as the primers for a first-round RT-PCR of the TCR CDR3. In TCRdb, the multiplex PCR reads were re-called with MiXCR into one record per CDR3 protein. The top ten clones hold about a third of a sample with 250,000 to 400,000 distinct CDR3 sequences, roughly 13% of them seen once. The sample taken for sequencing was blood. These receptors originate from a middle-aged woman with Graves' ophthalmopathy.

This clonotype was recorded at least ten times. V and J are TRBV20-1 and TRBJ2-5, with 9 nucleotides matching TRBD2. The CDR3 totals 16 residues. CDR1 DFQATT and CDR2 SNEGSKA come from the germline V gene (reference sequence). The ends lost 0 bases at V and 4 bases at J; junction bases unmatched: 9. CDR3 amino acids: CSARDTYSGRVETQYF. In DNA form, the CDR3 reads TGCAGTGCTAGAGATACCTATAGCGGGAGAGTAGAGACCCAGTACTTC.

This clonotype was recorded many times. CDR3 sequence (DNA): TGTGCCAGCAGCCTTTGGGTCAGGGCCGGTTATAGCACTGAAGCTTTCTTT. This gives the protein CASSLWVRAGYSTEAFF. The chain couples TRBV12-3 or TRBV12-4 to TRBJ1-1; possibly TRBD1 for D (5 bases). Between the trimmed V and J ends, which lost 6 bases and 4 bases, there was a span of 24 bases. CDR3 size: 17 residues.

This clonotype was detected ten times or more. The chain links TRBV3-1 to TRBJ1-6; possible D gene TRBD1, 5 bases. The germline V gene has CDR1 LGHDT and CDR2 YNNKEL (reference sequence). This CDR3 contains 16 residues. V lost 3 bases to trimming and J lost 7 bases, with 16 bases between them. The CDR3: CASSQLRGRDNSPLHF. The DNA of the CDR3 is TGTGCCAGCAGCCAGCTGAGGGGCAGGGACAATTCACCCCTCCACTTT.

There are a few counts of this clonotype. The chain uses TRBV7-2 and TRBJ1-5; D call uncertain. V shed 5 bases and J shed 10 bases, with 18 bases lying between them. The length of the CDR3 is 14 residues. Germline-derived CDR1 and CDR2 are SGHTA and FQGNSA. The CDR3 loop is CASSLRRTEGPQHF. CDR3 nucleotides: TGTGCCAGCAGCCTTCGACGGACGGAAGGACCCCAGCATTTT.

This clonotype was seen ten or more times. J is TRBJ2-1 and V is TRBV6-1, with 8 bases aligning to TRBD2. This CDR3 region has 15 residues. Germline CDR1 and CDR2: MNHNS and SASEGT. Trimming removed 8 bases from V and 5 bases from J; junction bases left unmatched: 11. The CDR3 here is CASYRAGVGHNEQFF. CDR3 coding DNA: TGTGCCAGCTATAGAGCGGGAGTTGGCCACAATGAGCAGTTCTTC.

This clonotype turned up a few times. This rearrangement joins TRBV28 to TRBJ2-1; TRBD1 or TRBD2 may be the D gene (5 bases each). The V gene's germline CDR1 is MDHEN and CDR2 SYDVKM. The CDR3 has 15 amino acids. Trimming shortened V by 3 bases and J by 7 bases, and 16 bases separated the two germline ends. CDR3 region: CASSLGDIKGNEQFF. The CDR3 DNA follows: TGTGCCAGCAGTTTGGGGGATATAAAAGGGAATGAGCAGTTCTTC.

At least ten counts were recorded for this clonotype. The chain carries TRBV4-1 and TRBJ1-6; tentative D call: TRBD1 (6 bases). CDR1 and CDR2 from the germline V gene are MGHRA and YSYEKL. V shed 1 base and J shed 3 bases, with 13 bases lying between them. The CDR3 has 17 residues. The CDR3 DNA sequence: TGCGCCAGCAGCCAAGGACCGGGGGCGAACTATAATTCACCCCTCCACTTT. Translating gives CASSQGPGANYNSPLHF.

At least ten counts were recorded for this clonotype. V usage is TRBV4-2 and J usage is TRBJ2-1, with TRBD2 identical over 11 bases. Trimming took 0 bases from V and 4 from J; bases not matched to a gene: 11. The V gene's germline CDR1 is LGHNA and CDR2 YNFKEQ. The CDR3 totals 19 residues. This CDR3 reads CASSQDPRPSSGGYNEQFF. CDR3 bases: TGTGCCAGCAGCCAAGATCCTCGACCGTCTAGCGGGGGGTACAATGAGCAGTTCTTC.

As DNA, the CDR3 is TGCAGCGTTGGACAGGGTTTGACTGAAGCTTTCTTT. The encoded protein is CSVGQGLTEAFF. The V and J genes are TRBV29-1 and TRBJ1-1; 7 nucleotides match TRBD1. The CDR3 covers 12 residues. Germline V gene sequence: CDR1 SQVTM, CDR2 ANQGSEA. The V gene end was trimmed by 4 bases and the J gene end by 5 bases; junction bases not matched to a gene: 4.

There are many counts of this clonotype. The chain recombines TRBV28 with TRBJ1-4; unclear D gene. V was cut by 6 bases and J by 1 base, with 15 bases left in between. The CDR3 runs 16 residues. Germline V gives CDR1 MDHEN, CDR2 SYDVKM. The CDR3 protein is CASSANRRGTNEKLFF. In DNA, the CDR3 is TGTGCCAGCAGCGCTAACCGACGGGGAACTAATGAAAAACTGTTTTTT.

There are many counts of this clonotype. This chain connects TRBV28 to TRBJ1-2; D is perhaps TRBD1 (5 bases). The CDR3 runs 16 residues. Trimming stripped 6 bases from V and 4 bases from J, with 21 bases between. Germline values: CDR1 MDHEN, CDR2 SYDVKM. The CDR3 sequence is CASSLRWVGAFYGYTF. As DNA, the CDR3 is TGTGCCAGCAGCTTACGGTGGGTTGGGGCGTTCTATGGCTACACCTTC.

The CDR3, as DNA: TGTGCCAGTAACCCCCCCGCCGGGACAGGGGGTGAAGATACGCAGTATTTT. As protein: CASNPPAGTGGEDTQYF. The chain links TRBV19 to TRBJ2-3; 11 bases fit TRBD1. The CDR3 is made up of 17 amino acids. After removal of 7 bases from V and 5 bases from J, the junction contained 14 bases not matched to a gene. Germline CDR1 and CDR2: LNHDA and SQIVND (reference sequence).

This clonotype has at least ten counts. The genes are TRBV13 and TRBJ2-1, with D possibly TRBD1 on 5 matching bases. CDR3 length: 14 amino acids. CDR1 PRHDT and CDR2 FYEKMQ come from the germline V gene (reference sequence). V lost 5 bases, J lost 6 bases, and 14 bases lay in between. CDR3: CASSDWSRGNEQFF. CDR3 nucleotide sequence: TGTGCCAGCAGCGATTGGAGTAGGGGCAATGAGCAGTTCTTC. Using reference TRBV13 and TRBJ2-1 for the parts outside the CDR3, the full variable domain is AAGVIQSPRHLIKEKRETATLKCYPIPRHDTVYWYQQGPGQDPQFLISFYEKMQSDKGSIPDRFSAQQFSDYHSELNMSSLELGDSALYFCASSDWSRGNEQFFGPGTRLTVL.